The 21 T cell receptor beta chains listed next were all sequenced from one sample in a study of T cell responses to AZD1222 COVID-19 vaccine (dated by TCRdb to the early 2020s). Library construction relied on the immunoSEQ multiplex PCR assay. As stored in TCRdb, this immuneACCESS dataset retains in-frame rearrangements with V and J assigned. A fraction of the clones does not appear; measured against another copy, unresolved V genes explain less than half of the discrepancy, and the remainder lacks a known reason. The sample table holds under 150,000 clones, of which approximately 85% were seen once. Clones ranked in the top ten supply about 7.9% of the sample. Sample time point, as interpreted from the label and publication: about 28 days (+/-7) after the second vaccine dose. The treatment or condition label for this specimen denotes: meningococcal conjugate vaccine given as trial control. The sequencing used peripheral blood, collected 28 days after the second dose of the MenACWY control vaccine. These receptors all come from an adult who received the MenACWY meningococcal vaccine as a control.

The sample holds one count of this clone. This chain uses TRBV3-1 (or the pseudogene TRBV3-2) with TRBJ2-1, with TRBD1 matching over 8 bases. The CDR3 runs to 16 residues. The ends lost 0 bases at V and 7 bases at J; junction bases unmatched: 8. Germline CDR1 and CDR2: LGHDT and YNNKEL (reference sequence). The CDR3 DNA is TGTGCCAGCAGCCAAGATGGTCAGGGGGCAAGAAATGAGCAGTTCTTC. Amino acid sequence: CASSQDGQGARNEQFF.

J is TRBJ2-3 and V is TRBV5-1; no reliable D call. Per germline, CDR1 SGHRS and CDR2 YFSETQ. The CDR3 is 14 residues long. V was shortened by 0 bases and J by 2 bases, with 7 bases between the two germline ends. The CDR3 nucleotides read TGCGCCAGCAGCTTGGGGGCTTCCACAGATACGCAGTATTTT. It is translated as CASSLGASTDTQYF.

The CDR3 protein is CASSQDRSSYEQYV. The DNA of the CDR3 is TGTGCCAGCAGCCAGGACAGGAGCTCCTACGAGCAGTACGTC. The V gene is TRBV6-5, the J gene TRBJ2-7; 7 bases line up with TRBD1. Germline V gives CDR1 MNHEY, CDR2 SVGAGI. CDR3 length: 14 residues. V lost 6 bases, J lost 0 bases, and 5 bases stayed unmatched.

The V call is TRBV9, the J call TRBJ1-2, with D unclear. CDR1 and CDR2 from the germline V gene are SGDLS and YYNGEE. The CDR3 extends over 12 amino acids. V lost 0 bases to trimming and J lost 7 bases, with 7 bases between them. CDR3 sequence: CASSVDDVGYTF. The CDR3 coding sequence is TGTGCCAGCAGCGTAGACGACGTTGGCTACACCTTC.

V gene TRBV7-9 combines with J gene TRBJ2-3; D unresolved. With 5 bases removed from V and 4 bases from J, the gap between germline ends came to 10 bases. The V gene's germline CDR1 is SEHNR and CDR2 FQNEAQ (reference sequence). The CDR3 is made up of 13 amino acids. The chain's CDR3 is CASSPGLPDTQYF. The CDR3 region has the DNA TGTGCCAGCAGCCCGGGCCTCCCAGATACGCAGTATTTT.

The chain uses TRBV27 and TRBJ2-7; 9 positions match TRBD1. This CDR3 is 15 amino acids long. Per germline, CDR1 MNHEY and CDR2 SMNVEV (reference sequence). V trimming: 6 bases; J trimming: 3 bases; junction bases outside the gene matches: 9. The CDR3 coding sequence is TGTGCCAGCAGGGCCCGGGACAGGGTTGTCTACGAGCAGTACGTC. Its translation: CASRARDRVVYEQYV.

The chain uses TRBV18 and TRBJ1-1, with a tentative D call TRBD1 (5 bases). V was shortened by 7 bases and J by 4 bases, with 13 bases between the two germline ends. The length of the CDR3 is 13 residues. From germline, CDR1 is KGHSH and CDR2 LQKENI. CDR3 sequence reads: CASFPAGPTEAFF. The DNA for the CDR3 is TGTGCCAGCTTCCCCGCGGGGCCCACTGAAGCTTTCTTT. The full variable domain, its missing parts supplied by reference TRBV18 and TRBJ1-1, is NAGVMQNPRHLVRRRGQEARLRCSPMKGHSHVYWYRQLPEEGLKFMVYLQKENIIDESGMPKERFSAEFPKEGPSILRIQQVVRGDSAAYFCASFPAGPTEAFFGQGTRLTVV.

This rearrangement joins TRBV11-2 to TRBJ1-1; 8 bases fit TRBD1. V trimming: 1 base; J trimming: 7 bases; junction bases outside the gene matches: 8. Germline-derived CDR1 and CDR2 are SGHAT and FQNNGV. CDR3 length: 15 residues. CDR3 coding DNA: TGTGCCAGCAGCTTAGTGTTACAGGGGGTAGGTGAAGCTTTCTTT. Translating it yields CASSLVLQGVGEAFF.

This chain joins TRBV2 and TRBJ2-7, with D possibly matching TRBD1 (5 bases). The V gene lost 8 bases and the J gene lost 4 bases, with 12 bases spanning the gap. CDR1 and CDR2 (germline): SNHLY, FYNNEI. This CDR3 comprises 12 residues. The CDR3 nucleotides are TGTGCCAGCCGACAGTCACCTTACGAGCAGTACTTC. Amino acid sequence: CASRQSPYEQYF.

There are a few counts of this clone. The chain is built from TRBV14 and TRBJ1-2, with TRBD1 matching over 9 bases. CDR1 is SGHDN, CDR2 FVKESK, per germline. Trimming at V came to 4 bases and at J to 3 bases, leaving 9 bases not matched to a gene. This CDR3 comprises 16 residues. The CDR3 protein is CASSPPGTGLYYGYTF. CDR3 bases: TGTGCCAGCAGCCCGCCAGGGACAGGGTTATACTATGGCTACACCTTC.

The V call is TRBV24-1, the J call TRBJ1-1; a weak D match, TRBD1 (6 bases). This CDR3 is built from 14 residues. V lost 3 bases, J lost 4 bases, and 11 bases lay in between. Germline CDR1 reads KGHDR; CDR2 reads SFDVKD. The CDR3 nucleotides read TGTGCCACCAGTGATCGTCAGGGGAGCACTGAAGCTTTCTTT. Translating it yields CATSDRQGSTEAFF.

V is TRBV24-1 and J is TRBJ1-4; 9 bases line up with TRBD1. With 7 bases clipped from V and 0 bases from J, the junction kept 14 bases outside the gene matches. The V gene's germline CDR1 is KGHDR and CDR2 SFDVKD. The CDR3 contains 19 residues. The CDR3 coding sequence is TGTGCCACCAGCGGACACCCGGGACAGGGAATGTCAACTAATGAAAAACTGTTTTTT. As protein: CATSGHPGQGMSTNEKLFF.

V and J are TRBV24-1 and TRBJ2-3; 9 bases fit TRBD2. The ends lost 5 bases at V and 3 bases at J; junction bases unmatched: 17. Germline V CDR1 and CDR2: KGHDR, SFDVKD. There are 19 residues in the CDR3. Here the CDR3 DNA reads TGTGCCACCAGTGGGGGCCCGCGGGGGGGCACCACTTTTACAGATACGCAGTATTTT. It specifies CATSGGPRGGTTFTDTQYF.

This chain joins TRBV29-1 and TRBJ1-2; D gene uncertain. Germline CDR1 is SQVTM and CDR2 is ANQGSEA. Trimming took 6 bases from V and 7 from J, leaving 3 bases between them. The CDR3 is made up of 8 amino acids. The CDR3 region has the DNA TGCAGCGTAAGTGGCTACACCTTC. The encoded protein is CSVSGYTF.

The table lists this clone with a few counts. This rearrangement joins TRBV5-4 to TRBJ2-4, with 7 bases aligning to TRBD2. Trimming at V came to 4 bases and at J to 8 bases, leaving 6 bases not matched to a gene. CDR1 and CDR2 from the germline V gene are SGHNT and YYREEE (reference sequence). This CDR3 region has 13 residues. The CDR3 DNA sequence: TGTGCCAGCAGCCCGGGGAGGGGAGACATTCAGTACTTC. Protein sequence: CASSPGRGDIQYF.

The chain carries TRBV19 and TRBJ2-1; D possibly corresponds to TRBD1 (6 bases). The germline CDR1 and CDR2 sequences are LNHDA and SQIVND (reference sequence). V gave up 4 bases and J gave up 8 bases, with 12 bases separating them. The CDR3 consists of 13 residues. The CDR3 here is CASSTRQADEQFF. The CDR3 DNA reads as TGTGCCAGTAGTACCCGACAGGCCGATGAGCAGTTCTTC.

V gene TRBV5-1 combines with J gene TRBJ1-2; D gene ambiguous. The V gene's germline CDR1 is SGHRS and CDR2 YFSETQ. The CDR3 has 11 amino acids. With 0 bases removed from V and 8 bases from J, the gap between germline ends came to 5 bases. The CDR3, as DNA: TGCGCCAGCAGCTTGGCTGGGGGCTACACCTTC. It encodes CASSLAGGYTF.

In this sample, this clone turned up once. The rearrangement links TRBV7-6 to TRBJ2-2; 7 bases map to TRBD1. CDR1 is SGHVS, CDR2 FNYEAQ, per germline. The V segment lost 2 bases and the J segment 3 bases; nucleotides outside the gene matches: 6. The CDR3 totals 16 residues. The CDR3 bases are TGTGCCAGCAGCTTACCGCCCGGGACAGACACCGGGGAGCTGTTTTTT. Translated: CASSLPPGTDTGELFF.

The DNA for the CDR3 is TGTGCCAGCGGTCTCCAAGAGACCCAGTACTTC. It yields the protein CASGLQETQYF. The rearrangement uses TRBV15 and TRBJ2-5; D is unclear. Trimming took 10 bases from V and 1 from J, leaving 7 bases between them. In germline, CDR1 is LNHNV, CDR2 YYDKDF (reference sequence). The CDR3 has 11 amino acids. Complete variable domain (other parts from reference TRBV15 and TRBJ2-5): DAMVIQNPRYQVTQFGKPVTLSCSQTLNHNVMYWYQQKSSQAPKLLFHYYDKDFNNEADTPDNFQSRRPNTSFCFLDIRSPGLGDTAMYLCASGLQETQYFGPGTRLLVL.

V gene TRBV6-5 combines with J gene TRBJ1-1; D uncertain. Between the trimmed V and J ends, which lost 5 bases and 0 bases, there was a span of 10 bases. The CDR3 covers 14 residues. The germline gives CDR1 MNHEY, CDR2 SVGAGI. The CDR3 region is CASSPGDLNTEAFF. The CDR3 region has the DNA TGTGCCAGCAGTCCGGGAGACTTGAACACTGAAGCTTTCTTT.

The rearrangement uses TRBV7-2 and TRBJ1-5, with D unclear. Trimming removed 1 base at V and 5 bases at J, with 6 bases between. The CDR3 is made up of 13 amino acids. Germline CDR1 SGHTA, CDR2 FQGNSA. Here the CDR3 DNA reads TGTGCCAGCAGCTTAGGCCCCCATCAGCCCCAGCATTTT. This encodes CASSLGPHQPQHF. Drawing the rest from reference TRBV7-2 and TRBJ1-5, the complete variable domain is GAGVSQSPSNKVTEKGKDVELRCDPISGHTALYWYRQSLGQGLEFLIYFQGNSAPDKSGLPSDRFSAERTGGSVSTLTIQRTQQEDSAVYLCASSLGPHQPQHFGDGTRLSIL.